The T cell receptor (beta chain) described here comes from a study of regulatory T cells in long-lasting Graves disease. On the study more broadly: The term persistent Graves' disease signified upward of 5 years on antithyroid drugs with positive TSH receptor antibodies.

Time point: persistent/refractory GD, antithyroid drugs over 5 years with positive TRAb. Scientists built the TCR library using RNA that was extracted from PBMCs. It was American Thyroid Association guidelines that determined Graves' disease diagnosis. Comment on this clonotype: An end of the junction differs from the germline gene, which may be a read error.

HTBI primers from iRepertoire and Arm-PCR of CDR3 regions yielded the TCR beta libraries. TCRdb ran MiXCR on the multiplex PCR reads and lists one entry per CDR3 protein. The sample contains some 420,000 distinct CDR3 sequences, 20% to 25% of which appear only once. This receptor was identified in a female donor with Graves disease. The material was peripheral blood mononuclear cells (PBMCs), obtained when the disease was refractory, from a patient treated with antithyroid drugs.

CDR3 DNA: TGTGCCGGCAGTTCCGTTCAGAAAGAGACCCAGTACTTC. It specifies CAGSSVQKETQYF. The chain links TRBV6-5 to TRBJ2-5; no clear D. CDR1 MNHEY and CDR2 SVGAGI come from the germline V gene. This CDR3 spans 13 amino acids.